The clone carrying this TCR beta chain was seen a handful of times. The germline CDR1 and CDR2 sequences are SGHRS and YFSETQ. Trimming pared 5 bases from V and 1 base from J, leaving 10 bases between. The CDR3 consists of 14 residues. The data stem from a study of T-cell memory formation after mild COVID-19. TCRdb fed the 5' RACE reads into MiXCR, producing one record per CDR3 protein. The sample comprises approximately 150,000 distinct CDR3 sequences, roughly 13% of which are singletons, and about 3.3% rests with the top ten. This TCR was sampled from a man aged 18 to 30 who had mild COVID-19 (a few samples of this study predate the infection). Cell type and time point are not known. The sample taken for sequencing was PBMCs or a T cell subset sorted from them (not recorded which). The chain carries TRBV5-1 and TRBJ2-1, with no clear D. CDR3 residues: CASSFFQSYNEQFF. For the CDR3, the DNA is TGCGCCAGCAGTTTTTTTCAGTCCTACAATGAGCAGTTCTTC.